These 31 T cell receptor beta chains came from one sample sequenced in a study of blood T cell repertoires in COVID-19. The method was immunoSEQ multiplex PCR; TCRdb's version includes in-frame clones alone and lacks a portion of them. This sample yields hundreds of thousands of clones, of which 70% to 90% are seen a single time; 12% belongs to the top ten. Sequences were obtained from peripheral blood. Source of these receptors: a woman younger than 35 who had recovered from COVID-19.

This rearrangement joins TRBV6-5 to TRBJ2-3; TRBD2 is a possible D gene (6 bases). This CDR3 comprises 11 residues. Germline values: CDR1 MNHEY, CDR2 SVGAGI. V was clipped by 6 bases and J by 6 bases, with 7 bases between them. The CDR3 region is CASREGDTQYF. The CDR3, as DNA: TGTGCCAGCAGGGAGGGGGATACGCAGTATTTT.

This sequence joins TRBV5-1 and TRBJ2-2; tentatively, D is TRBD1 (6 bases). The V gene's germline CDR1 is SGHRS and CDR2 YFSETQ. The CDR3 has 15 residues. The V and J ends lost 4 bases and 6 bases respectively, with 16 bases between them. The CDR3 reads CASSPLTGAAGELFF. In nucleotides, the CDR3 is TGCGCCAGCAGCCCTCTGACAGGAGCGGCCGGGGAGCTGTTTTTT.

The chain employs TRBV14 and TRBJ2-1, with a possible D match to TRBD1 (5 bases). CDR3 length: 14 residues. V shed 2 bases and J shed 9 bases, with 14 bases lying between them. CDR1 and CDR2 from the germline V gene are SGHDN and FVKESK. For the CDR3, the DNA is TGTGCCAGCAGCCAAATCCAGGGATGGACTGAGCAGTTCTTC. Encoded protein: CASSQIQGWTEQFF.

The CDR3 DNA reads as TGTGCCAGTAGTAACCACAGGGACCCCTATGGCTACACCTTC. It specifies CASSNHRDPYGYTF. The chain recombines TRBV19 with TRBJ1-2, with D perhaps TRBD1 (6 bases). V lost 4 bases and J 4 bases, leaving 13 bases between the germline ends. This CDR3 contains 14 residues. The germline V gene has CDR1 LNHDA and CDR2 SQIVND (reference sequence).

This clone occurred a few times. In nucleotides, the CDR3 is TGTGCCAGCAGCCAAGATAGGCACAGATCCACCGGGGAGCTGTTTTTT. Its translation is CASSQDRHRSTGELFF. The chain joins TRBV3-1 (or the pseudogene TRBV3-2) to TRBJ2-2, with D hard to call. The germline CDR1 and CDR2 sequences are LGHDT and YNNKEL (reference sequence). CDR3 length: 16 residues. Trimming took off 0 bases at V and 4 bases at J, with 12 bases between the two ends.

This chain links TRBV29-1 with TRBJ2-3; 9 bases match TRBD2. The CDR3 consists of 14 residues. Trimming at V came to 2 bases and at J to 7 bases, leaving 7 bases not matched to a gene. Per germline, CDR1 SQVTM and CDR2 ANQGSEA. DNA for the CDR3: TGCAGCGTTGAACCCCATGCGGGAGGGTATACGCAGTATTTT. It codes for CSVEPHAGGYTQYF.

V is TRBV7-2 and J is TRBJ1-6; weak D call: TRBD1 (5 bases). This CDR3 has 15 residues. The V end lost 0 bases, the J end lost 7 bases, and 10 bases lay between the germline ends. Germline values: CDR1 SGHTA, CDR2 FQGNSA. CDR3 residues: CASSLAGGGNSPLHF. The CDR3, as DNA: TGTGCCAGCAGCTTAGCGGGGGGAGGCAATTCACCCCTCCACTTT.

The chain combines TRBV15 with TRBJ2-1; D remains unclear. Germline CDR1 LNHNV, CDR2 YYDKDF (reference sequence). The CDR3 contains 13 residues. The V and J ends lost 8 bases and 4 bases respectively, with 12 bases between them. CDR3 nucleotide sequence: TGTGCCACCGGATACAGTCTTTACAATGAGCAGTTCTTC. Protein product: CATGYSLYNEQFF.

The chain links TRBV4-1 to TRBJ2-5; 10 positions match TRBD1. The CDR3 length is 15 residues. Germline V gene data show CDR1 as MGHRA and CDR2 as YSYEKL. J gave up 4 bases and V 1 base, and 3 bases lay outside the gene matches. This CDR3 is CASSQGQGASETQYF. The CDR3 coding sequence is TGCGCCAGCAGCCAAGGACAGGGGGCGTCAGAGACCCAGTACTTC.

This clone was seen once. V and J are TRBV25-1 and TRBJ1-4; TRBD1 matches at 7 bases. CDR1 is MGHDK and CDR2 is SYGVNS in the germline V gene. The V and J ends lost 3 bases and 1 base, in that order; junction bases with no gene match: 8. This CDR3 spans 17 amino acids. The CDR3 DNA is TGTGCCAGCAGTGATGTAGGGGGCGCGGGAACTAATGAAAAACTGTTTTTT. Its protein product is CASSDVGGAGTNEKLFF.

The chain couples TRBV7-9 to TRBJ2-3; 15 positions match TRBD2. Germline V gene data show CDR1 as SEHNR and CDR2 as FQNEAQ (reference sequence). Trimming removed 5 bases from V and 0 bases from J; junction bases left unmatched: 9. The CDR3 has 19 amino acids. The CDR3 nucleotides read TGTGCCAGCAGCGCCGGACTAGCGGGAGGGAGTACTAGCACAGATACGCAGTATTTT. Translated: CASSAGLAGGSTSTDTQYF.

The rearrangement uses TRBV7-3 and TRBJ2-3; 13 bases fit TRBD2. Germline assignment: CDR1 SGHTA and CDR2 FQGTGA. Trimming removed 4 bases from V and 5 bases from J; junction bases left unmatched: 9. CDR3 size: 17 residues. DNA for the CDR3: TGTGCCAGCAGCTACGGGAGACTAGCGGGAGGTTTAGATACGCAGTATTTT. Its protein product is CASSYGRLAGGLDTQYF. The whole variable domain, filled in from reference TRBV7-3 and TRBJ2-3, reads GAGVSQTPSNKVTEKGKYVELRCDPISGHTALYWYRQSLGQGPEFLIYFQGTGAADDSGLPNDRFFAVRPEGSVSTLKIQRTERGDSAVYLCASSYGRLAGGLDTQYFGPGTRLTVL.

The chain is built from TRBV7-3 and TRBJ2-5; 7 bases are a match to TRBD1. CDR1 SGHTA and CDR2 FQGTGA come from the germline V gene. The CDR3 spans 14 residues. V trimming: 3 bases; J trimming: 6 bases; junction bases outside the gene matches: 7. The CDR3 DNA sequence: TGTGCCAGCAGCTTTCAAGGGGGCGGAAAGACCCAGTACTTC. Amino acid sequence: CASSFQGGGKTQYF.

This sequence joins TRBV6-5 and TRBJ1-2, with D tentatively TRBD1 (5 bases). CDR1 is MNHEY and CDR2 is SVGAGI in the germline V gene. The CDR3 extends over 14 amino acids. Deletions cut 8 bases from V and 3 bases from J, with 16 bases between. This CDR3 is CASWGGATDYGYTF. CDR3 coding DNA: TGTGCCAGCTGGGGAGGGGCCACAGACTATGGCTACACCTTC.

V is TRBV30 and J is TRBJ2-6; possibly TRBD2 for D (5 bases). CDR3 length: 14 amino acids. V was shortened by 7 bases and J by 3 bases, with 13 bases between the two germline ends. Per germline, CDR1 GTSNPN and CDR2 SVGIG (reference sequence). CDR3 coding DNA: TGTGCCTTCCGACTTACTAGTGGGGCCAACGTCCTGACTTTC. It translates to CAFRLTSGANVLTF.

This chain links TRBV14 with TRBJ1-4, with 10 bases matching TRBD1. J was trimmed by 7 bases and V by 1 base; bases with no gene match: 6. The CDR3 contains 16 residues. The germline gives CDR1 SGHDN, CDR2 FVKESK. The CDR3 reads CASSQAPGQGSEKLFF. The CDR3 bases are TGTGCCAGCAGCCAAGCCCCGGGACAGGGGAGTGAAAAACTGTTTTTT.

V is TRBV7-8 and J is TRBJ2-4, with TRBD1 identical over 8 bases. The ends lost 5 bases at V and 1 base at J; junction bases unmatched: 4. Per germline, CDR1 SGHVS and CDR2 FQNEAQ. The CDR3 spans 15 residues. CDR3 DNA sequence: TGTGCCAGCAGCCGGGACAGGTTGGCCAAAAACATTCAGTACTTC. Translated, it gives CASSRDRLAKNIQYF.

This clone was seen only once. The chain employs TRBV6-2 or TRBV6-3 and TRBJ1-6; perhaps TRBD1 as D (6 bases). The ends were cut back, 0 bases at V and 10 bases at J, with 10 bases in the middle. The CDR3 runs 14 residues. CDR1 MNHEY and CDR2 SVGEGT come from the germline V gene. As DNA, the CDR3 is TGTGCCAGCAGTTACTCGTCAGGGGTATCACCCCTCCACTTT. Protein sequence: CASSYSSGVSPLHF.

The V and J genes are TRBV7-3 and TRBJ2-2; no clear D gene. The V and J ends lost 5 bases and 6 bases respectively, with 10 bases between them. Germline V gene data show CDR1 as SGHTA and CDR2 as FQGTGA. This CDR3 comprises 13 residues. The CDR3 nucleotides read TGTGCCAGCAGCAGCCCTAGTGCCGGGGAGCTGTTTTTT. Amino acids: CASSSPSAGELFF.

The chain is built from TRBV29-1 and TRBJ2-3, with a possible D match to TRBD2 (6 bases). The ends were cut back, 4 bases at V and 0 bases at J, with 11 bases in the middle. Per the germline V gene, CDR1 is SQVTM and CDR2 is ANQGSEA. The CDR3 has 14 residues. The CDR3 nucleotides are TGCAGCGTTGTTATCCGGGGGAGCACAGATACGCAGTATTTT. Its translation is CSVVIRGSTDTQYF.

The CDR3 DNA is TGTGCCAGCAGTTTGGGACTATATTCCTACAATGAGCAGTTCTTC. Translating gives CASSLGLYSYNEQFF. The chain employs TRBV7-9 and TRBJ2-1; TRBD2 aligns across 7 bases. With 6 bases clipped from V and 1 base from J, the junction kept 6 bases outside the gene matches. CDR3 size: 15 residues. Germline V gene lookup returns CDR1 SEHNR and CDR2 FQNEAQ (reference sequence).

J is TRBJ1-2 and V is TRBV9, with 8 bases fitting TRBD1. Germline values: CDR1 SGDLS, CDR2 YYNGEE. The length of the CDR3 is 14 residues. Trimming at V came to 0 bases and at J to 4 bases, leaving 2 bases not matched to a gene. This chain's CDR3 is CASSVDTGGYGYTF. The DNA of the CDR3 is TGTGCCAGCAGCGTAGATACAGGGGGCTATGGCTACACCTTC.

The chain links TRBV6-5 to TRBJ2-1; 8 nucleotides agree with TRBD2. The V and J ends lost 5 bases and 8 bases, in that order; junction bases with no gene match: 5. The CDR3 totals 13 residues. In germline, CDR1 is MNHEY, CDR2 SVGAGI. CDR3 bases: TGTGCCAGCAGTCCTCTACTAGCGGATGAGCAGTTCTTC. Translating it yields CASSPLLADEQFF.

The chain combines TRBV28 with TRBJ2-7, with TRBD2 matching over 10 bases. V shed 5 bases and J 0 bases; nucleotides not matched to a gene: 4. There are 15 residues in the CDR3. Germline values: CDR1 MDHEN, CDR2 SYDVKM. The CDR3 region has the DNA TGTGCCAGCAGTCGAGCGGGAGGGCCCTCCTACGAGCAGTACTTC. Residues: CASSRAGGPSYEQYF.

The rearrangement joins TRBV7-8 to TRBJ1-1; 8 positions agree with TRBD1. Losses at the gene ends were 3 bases for V and 5 bases for J; bases not matched to a gene: 11. CDR3 length: 16 residues. In germline, CDR1 is SGHVS, CDR2 FQNEAQ. This CDR3 reads CASSLGRGQGGTEAFF. DNA for the CDR3: TGTGCCAGCAGCTTGGGCAGGGGGCAAGGTGGAACTGAAGCTTTCTTT.

The rearrangement uses TRBV11-2 and TRBJ2-1; 8 bases map to TRBD2. This CDR3 has 15 amino acids. V lost 6 bases to trimming and J lost 0 bases; unmatched junction nucleotides: 4. Per germline, CDR1 SGHAT and CDR2 FQNNGV. The CDR3 DNA reads TGTGCCAGCAGGCGAAGCGGGAGCTCCTACAATGAGCAGTTCTTC. It codes for CASRRSGSSYNEQFF.

This chain joins TRBV10-3 and TRBJ2-1; 10 bases align to TRBD2. There are 16 residues in the CDR3. From germline, CDR1 is ENHRY and CDR2 SYGVKD. The ends lost 0 bases at V and 6 bases at J; junction bases unmatched: 5. Written as DNA, the CDR3 is TGTGCCATCAGTGAGTCCCTAGCGGGAGCCCCCAATGAGCAGTTCTTC. Translation: CAISESLAGAPNEQFF.

The rearrangement links TRBV13 to TRBJ2-7, with 9 bases lining up with TRBD2. Germline loops: CDR1 PRHDT, CDR2 FYEKMQ (reference sequence). This CDR3 is 16 amino acids long. The trim removed 5 bases at V and 1 base at J, leaving 9 bases unmatched. In nucleotides, the CDR3 is TGTGCCAGCAGCGTAAGTCGGACTAGCGCGTCCTACGAGCAGTACTTC. This codes for CASSVSRTSASYEQYF.

The gene calls are TRBV9 and TRBJ2-7; 7 nucleotides agree with TRBD1. Losses at the gene ends were 3 bases for V and 2 bases for J; bases not matched to a gene: 5. CDR3 length: 14 amino acids. From germline, CDR1 is SGDLS and CDR2 YYNGEE. In DNA, the CDR3 is TGTGCCAGCAGCGCCCCGGGGACAGCCTACGAGCAGTACTTC. Its protein product is CASSAPGTAYEQYF.

This clone was found a few times. This chain uses TRBV7-6 with TRBJ2-6, with 10 nucleotides matching TRBD2. The trim removed 9 bases at V and 1 base at J, leaving 9 bases unmatched. The CDR3 is 17 residues long. Germline lookup yields CDR1 SGHVS and CDR2 FNYEAQ. The CDR3 here is CASTVLAGVSGANVLTF. The CDR3 DNA reads as TGTGCCAGTACAGTCCTAGCGGGAGTTTCTGGGGCCAACGTCCTGACTTTC.

The rearrangement links TRBV10-3 to TRBJ2-1, with D tentatively TRBD2 (6 bases). This CDR3 contains 12 residues. V was trimmed by 4 bases and J by 7 bases, leaving 8 bases between them. Germline CDR1 and CDR2: ENHRY and SYGVKD. In nucleotides, the CDR3 is TGTGCCATCAGTGGTCGGGGGAATGAGCAGTTCTTC. This codes for CAISGRGNEQFF.